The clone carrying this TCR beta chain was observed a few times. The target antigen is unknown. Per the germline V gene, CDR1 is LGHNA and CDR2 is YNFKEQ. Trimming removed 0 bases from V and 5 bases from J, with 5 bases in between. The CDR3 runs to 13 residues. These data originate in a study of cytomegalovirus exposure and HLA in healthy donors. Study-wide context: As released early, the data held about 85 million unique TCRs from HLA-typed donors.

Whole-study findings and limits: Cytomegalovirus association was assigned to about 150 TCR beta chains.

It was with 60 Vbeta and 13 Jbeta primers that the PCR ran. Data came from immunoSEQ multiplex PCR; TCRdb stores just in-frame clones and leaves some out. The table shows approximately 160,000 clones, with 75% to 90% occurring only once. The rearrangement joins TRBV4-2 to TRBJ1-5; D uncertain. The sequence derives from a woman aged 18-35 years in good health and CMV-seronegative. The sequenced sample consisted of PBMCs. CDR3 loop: CASSQDSDQPQHF. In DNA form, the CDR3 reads TGTGCCAGCAGCCAAGATTCGGATCAGCCCCAGCATTTT.